The rows below give T cell receptor beta chains drawn from one sample of a study of shared clonotypes between healthy human individuals. The repertoire was sequenced with immunoSEQ multiplex PCR; TCRdb's copy has only in-frame clones and lacks some. The table shows millions of clones, with less than 95% occurring only once. Sequenced sample: naive CD8+ T cells sorted from blood. These receptors came from a man younger than 30 in good health. Both conserved end residues are part of each CDR3. The D gene is left open where the match is weak. Expanded clones get a size class; other rows say once, few or many, or leave the size out.

>TRBV7-9|once|.|TRBJ2-1
TGTGCCAGCAGCTTGGAGCTTTTGACTAGGGGACGAGAGCAGTTCTTC
CASSLELLTRGREQFF
>TRBV27|.|TRBD1|TRBJ1-4
TGTGCCAGCAGTTTATATTCCCAGGGGGCGGCTAATGAAAAACTGTTTTTT
CASSLYSQGAANEKLFF
>TRBV2|.|.|TRBJ2-7
TGTGCCAGCAGCCCCCCGGTGGGGAACGAGCAGTACTTC
CASSPPVGNEQYF
>TRBV11-2|.|.|TRBJ2-7
TGTGCCAGCAGCTTAGGGGACGAATACGAGCAGTACTTC
CASSLGDEYEQYF
>TRBV2|.|TRBD1|TRBJ1-6
TGTGCCAGCAGCCCCGTTGTAGCAACAGGGGGCCATCTTCTTTATAATTCACCCCTCCACTTT
CASSPVVATGGHLLYNSPLHF
>TRBV27|.|.|TRBJ1-2
TGTGCCAGCAGTTTTAACCCAGGGGCCTATGGCTACACCTTC
CASSFNPGAYGYTF
>TRBV4-1|.|TRBD2|TRBJ2-7
TGCGCCAGCAGCCCGGGGAGGGACGGAACCTACGAGCAGTACTTC
CASSPGRDGTYEQYF
>TRBV4-1|.|TRBD2|TRBJ2-7
TGCGCCAGCAGCCTTAGTAGCGGGGGGGCCTCCTACGAGCAGTACTTC
CASSLSSGGASYEQYF
>TRBV19|.|.|TRBJ2-7
TGTGCCAGTAGTATTGGCGGGGCCGCCTACGAGCAGTACTTC
CASSIGGAAYEQYF
>TRBV27|.|TRBD2|TRBJ2-3
TGTGCCAGCAGTCAGGGACTAACCACAGATACGCAGTATTTT
CASSQGLTTDTQYF